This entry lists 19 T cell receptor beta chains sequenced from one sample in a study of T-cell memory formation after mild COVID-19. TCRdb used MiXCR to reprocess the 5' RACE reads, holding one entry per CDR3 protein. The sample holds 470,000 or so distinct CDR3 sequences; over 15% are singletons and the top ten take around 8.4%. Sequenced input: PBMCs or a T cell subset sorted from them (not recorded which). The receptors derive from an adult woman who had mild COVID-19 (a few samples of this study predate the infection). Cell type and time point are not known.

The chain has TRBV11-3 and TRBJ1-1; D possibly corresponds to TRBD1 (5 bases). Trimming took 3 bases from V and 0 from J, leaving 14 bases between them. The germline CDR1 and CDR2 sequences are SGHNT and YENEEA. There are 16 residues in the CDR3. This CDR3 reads CASSLRSSGMNTEAFF. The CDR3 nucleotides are TGTGCCAGCAGCTTGCGCTCCTCAGGGATGAACACTGAAGCTTTCTTT.

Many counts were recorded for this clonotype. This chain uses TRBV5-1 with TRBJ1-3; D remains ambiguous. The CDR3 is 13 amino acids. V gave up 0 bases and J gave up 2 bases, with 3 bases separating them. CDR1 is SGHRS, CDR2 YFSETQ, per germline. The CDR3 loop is CASSLGAGNTIYF. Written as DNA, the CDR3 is TGCGCCAGCAGCTTGGGGGCTGGAAACACCATATATTTT.

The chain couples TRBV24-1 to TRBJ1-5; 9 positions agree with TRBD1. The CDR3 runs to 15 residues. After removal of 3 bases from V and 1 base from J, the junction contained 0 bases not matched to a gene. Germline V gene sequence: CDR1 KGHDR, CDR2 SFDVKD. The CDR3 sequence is CATSDGQGSNQPQHF. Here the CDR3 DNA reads TGTGCCACCAGTGATGGACAGGGGAGCAATCAGCCCCAGCATTTT.

DNA for the CDR3: TGTGCCAGCTCACCTAGGACAACCCAGCGTACAGATACGCAGTATTTT. Protein: CASSPRTTQRTDTQYF. The gene calls are TRBV18 and TRBJ2-3; a weak D match, TRBD1 (5 bases). Germline V lookup: CDR1 KGHSH, CDR2 LQKENI. Trimming removed 3 bases at V and 3 bases at J, with 16 bases between. CDR3 size: 16 residues.

The CDR3 nucleotides read TGTGCCAGCAGTTACTCGATTCTCAATGAGCAGTTCTTC. This gives the protein CASSYSILNEQFF. The rearrangement links TRBV6-6 to TRBJ2-1; the D is unclear. Germline V gene sequence: CDR1 MNHNY, CDR2 SVGAGI (reference sequence). This CDR3 has 13 amino acids. Trimming stripped 0 bases from V and 6 bases from J, with 6 bases between.

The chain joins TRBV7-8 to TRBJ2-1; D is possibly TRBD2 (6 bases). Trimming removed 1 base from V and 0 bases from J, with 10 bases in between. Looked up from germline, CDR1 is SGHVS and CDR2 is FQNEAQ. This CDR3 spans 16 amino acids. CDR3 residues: CASSLELTSSYNEQFF. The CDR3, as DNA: TGTGCCAGCAGCTTAGAATTGACTAGCTCCTACAATGAGCAGTTCTTC. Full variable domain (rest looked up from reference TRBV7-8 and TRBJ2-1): GAGVSQSPRYKVAKRGQDVALRCDPISGHVSLFWYQQALGQGPEFLTYFQNEAQLDKSGLPSDRFFAERPEGSVSTLKIQRTQQEDSAVYLCASSLELTSSYNEQFFGPGTRLTVL.

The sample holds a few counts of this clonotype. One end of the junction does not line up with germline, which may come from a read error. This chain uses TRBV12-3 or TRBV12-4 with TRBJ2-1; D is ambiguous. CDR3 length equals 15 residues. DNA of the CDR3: TGTGCCAGCAGTTTGGATGGCGTCTCCTACGATGAGCAGTTCTTC. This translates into CASSLDGVSYDEQFF.

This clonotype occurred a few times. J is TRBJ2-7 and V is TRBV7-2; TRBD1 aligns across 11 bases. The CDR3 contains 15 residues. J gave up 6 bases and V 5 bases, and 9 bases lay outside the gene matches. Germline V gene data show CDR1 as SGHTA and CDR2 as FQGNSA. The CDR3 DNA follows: TGTGCCAGCAGCCGGTCGGACAGGGGGCGCCCCGAGCAGTACTTC. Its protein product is CASSRSDRGRPEQYF.

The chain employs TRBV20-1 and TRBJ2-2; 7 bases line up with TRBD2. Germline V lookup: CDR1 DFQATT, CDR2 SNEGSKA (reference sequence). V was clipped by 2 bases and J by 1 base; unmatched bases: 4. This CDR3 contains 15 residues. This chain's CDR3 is CSARPSGLNTGELFF. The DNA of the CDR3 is TGCAGTGCTAGACCTAGCGGATTGAACACCGGGGAGCTGTTTTTT.

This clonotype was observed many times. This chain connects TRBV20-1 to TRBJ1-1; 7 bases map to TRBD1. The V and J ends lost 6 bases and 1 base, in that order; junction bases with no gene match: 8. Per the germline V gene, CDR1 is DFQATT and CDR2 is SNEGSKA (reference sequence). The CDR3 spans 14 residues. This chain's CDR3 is CSARGGGGNTEAFF. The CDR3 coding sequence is TGCAGTGCCCGAGGGGGCGGCGGGAACACTGAAGCTTTCTTT.

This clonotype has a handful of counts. CDR3 protein: CASSTLAAYSYNEQFF. CDR3 in DNA: TGTGCCAGCAGCACACTAGCGGCGTACTCCTACAATGAGCAGTTCTTC. V and J are TRBV7-9 and TRBJ2-1; TRBD2 agrees at 8 bases. The V gene end was trimmed by 5 bases and the J gene end by 0 bases; junction bases not matched to a gene: 6. There are 16 residues in the CDR3. Looked up from germline, CDR1 is SEHNR and CDR2 is FQNEAQ (reference sequence).

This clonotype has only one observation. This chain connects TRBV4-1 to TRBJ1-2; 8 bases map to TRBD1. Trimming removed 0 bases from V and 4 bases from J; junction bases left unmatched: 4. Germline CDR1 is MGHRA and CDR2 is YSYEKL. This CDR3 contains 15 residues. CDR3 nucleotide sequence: TGCGCCAGCAGCCAAGATCGGGACAGGTCCTATGGCTACACCTTC. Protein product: CASSQDRDRSYGYTF.

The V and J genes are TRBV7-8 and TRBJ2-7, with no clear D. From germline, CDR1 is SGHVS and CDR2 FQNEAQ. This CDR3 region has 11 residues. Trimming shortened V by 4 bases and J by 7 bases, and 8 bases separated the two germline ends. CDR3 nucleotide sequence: TGTGCCAGCAGCTCACTGACGGAGCAGTACTTC. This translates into CASSSLTEQYF.

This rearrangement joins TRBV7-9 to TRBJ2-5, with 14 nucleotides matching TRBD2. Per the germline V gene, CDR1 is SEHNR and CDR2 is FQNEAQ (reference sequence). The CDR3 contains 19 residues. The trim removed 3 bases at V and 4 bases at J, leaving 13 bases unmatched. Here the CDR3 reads CASSLRWTSGGPAPETQYF. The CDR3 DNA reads TGTGCCAGCAGCTTGAGGTGGACTAGCGGGGGGCCGGCCCCAGAGACCCAGTACTTC. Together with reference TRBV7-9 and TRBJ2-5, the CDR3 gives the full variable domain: DTGVSQNPRHKITKRGQNVTFRCDPISEHNRLYWYRQTLGQGPEFLTYFQNEAQLEKSRLLSDRFSAERPKGSFSTLEIQRTEQGDSAMYLCASSLRWTSGGPAPETQYFGPGTRLLVL.

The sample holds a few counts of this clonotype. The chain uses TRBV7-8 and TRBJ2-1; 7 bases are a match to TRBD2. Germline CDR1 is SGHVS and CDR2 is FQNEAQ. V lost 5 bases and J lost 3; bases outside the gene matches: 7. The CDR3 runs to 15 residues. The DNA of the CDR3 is TGTGCCAGCAGCCGAGCGGGGATGAACTACAATGAGCAGTTCTTC. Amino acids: CASSRAGMNYNEQFF.

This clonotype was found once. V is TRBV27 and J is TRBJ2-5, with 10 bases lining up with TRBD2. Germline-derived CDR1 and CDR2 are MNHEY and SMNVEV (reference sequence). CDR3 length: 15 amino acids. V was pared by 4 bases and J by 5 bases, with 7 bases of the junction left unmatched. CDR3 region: CASSSSGGAGETQYF. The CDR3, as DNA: TGTGCCAGCAGTTCCAGCGGGGGGGCAGGGGAGACCCAGTACTTC.

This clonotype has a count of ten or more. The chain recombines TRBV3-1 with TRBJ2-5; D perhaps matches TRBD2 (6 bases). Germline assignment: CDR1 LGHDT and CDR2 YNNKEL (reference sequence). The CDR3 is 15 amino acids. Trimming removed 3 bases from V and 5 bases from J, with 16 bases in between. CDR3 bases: TGTGCCAGCAGCCAGGAGGGGACGAAAAGGGAGACCCAGTACTTC. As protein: CASSQEGTKRETQYF.

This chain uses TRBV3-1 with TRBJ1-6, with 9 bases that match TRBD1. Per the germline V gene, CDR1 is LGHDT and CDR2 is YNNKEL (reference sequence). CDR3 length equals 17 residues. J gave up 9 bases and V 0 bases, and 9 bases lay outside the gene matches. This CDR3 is CASSQERGTGTSSPLHF. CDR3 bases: TGTGCCAGCAGCCAAGAAAGGGGGACAGGGACGAGTTCACCCCTCCACTTT.

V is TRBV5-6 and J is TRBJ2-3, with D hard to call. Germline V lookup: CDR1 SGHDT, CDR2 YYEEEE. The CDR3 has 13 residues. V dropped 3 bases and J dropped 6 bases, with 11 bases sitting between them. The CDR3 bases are TGTGCCAGCAGCTCGCCTGGACGTGATACGCAGTATTTT. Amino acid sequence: CASSSPGRDTQYF.